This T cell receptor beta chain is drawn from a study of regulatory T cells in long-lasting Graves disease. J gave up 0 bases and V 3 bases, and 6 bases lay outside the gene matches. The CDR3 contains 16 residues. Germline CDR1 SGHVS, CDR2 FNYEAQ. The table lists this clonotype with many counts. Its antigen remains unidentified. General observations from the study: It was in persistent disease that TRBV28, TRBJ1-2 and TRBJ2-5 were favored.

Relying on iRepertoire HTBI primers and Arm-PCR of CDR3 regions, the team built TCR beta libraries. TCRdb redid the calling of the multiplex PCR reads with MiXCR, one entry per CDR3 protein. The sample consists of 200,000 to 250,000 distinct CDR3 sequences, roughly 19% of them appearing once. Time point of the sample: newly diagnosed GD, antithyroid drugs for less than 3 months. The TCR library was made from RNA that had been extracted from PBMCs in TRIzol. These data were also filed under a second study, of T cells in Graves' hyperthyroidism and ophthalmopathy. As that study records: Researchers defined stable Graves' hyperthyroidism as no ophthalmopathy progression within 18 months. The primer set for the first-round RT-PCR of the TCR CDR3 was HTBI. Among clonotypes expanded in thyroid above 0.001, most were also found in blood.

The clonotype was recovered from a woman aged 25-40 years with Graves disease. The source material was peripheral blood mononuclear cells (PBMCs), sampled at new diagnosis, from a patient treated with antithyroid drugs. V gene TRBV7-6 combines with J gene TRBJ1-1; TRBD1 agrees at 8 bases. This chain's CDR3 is CASSFLTGEMNTEAFF. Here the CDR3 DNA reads TGTGCCAGCAGCTTCCTGACAGGGGAGATGAACACTGAAGCTTTCTTT.